This T cell receptor beta chain was profiled in a study of T cells in Graves' hyperthyroidism and ophthalmopathy. Study-wide results and limits: Most thyroid-expanded clonotypes above 0.001 were also found in blood.

The sample holds many counts of this clonotype. Its antigen remains unidentified. Germline V lookup: CDR1 MNHEY, CDR2 SMNVEV (reference sequence). This CDR3 is built from 14 residues. Trimming cost V 4 bases and J 4 bases; bases outside gene matches: 2. Amplification of TCR beta CDR3 regions used RNA as the template. RT-PCR in the first round (using the HTBI primer set) targeted the TCR CDR3. TCRdb itself ran the multiplex PCR reads through MiXCR, one entry per CDR3 protein. The sample has over 250,000 distinct CDR3 sequences, 20% to 25% seen once. V gene TRBV27 combines with J gene TRBJ1-1; 11 bases agree with TRBD1. Sequenced sample: blood. This receptor was obtained from a middle-aged man with Graves' hyperthyroidism that later progressed to Graves' ophthalmopathy. The chain's CDR3 is CASSSGTGGTEAFF. CDR3 DNA: TGTGCCAGCAGTTCGGGGACAGGGGGCACTGAAGCTTTCTTT.